One sample yielded the 27 T cell receptor beta chains listed below, sequenced in a study of blood T cell repertoires in COVID-19. The repertoire was sequenced with immunoSEQ multiplex PCR; TCRdb's copy has only in-frame clones and lacks some. The repertoire holds hundreds of thousands of clones, with 80% to 90% as singletons. The specimen sequenced was PBMCs or T cells enriched from blood (not recorded which). The receptors originated from a man aged 30 to 45 who had recovered from COVID-19.

J is TRBJ2-7 and V is TRBV11-2, with D possibly matching TRBD1 (6 bases). With 3 bases removed from V and 6 bases from J, the gap between germline ends came to 9 bases. The CDR3 spans 12 residues. The germline CDR1 and CDR2 sequences are SGHAT and FQNNGV. The DNA of the CDR3 is TGTGCCAGCAGCTTTGAGGGGGTCGAGCAGTACTTC. Protein sequence: CASSFEGVEQYF.

This clone was seen once. This rearrangement joins TRBV5-4 to TRBJ2-7; no clear D gene. The CDR3 is 14 residues long. Germline V gene sequence: CDR1 SGHNT, CDR2 YYREEE (reference sequence). Deletions cut 4 bases from V and 3 bases from J, with 14 bases between. This CDR3 reads CASSTRAGGYEQYF. In DNA, the CDR3 is TGTGCCAGCAGCACACGAGCTGGCGGCTACGAGCAGTACTTC.

This clone showed up just a few times. The V and J genes are TRBV5-4 and TRBJ2-7, with TRBD2 identical over 7 bases. The germline gives CDR1 SGHNT, CDR2 YYREEE (reference sequence). This CDR3 spans 15 amino acids. The V gene end was trimmed by 0 bases and the J gene end by 1 base; junction bases not matched to a gene: 4. The CDR3 DNA is TGTGCCAGCAGCTTGGCTAGCGGTACGTCCTACGAGCAGTACTTC. It encodes CASSLASGTSYEQYF.

The chain couples TRBV4-1 to TRBJ1-6, with TRBD1 as a possible D gene (6 bases). There are 16 residues in the CDR3. The germline V gene has CDR1 MGHRA and CDR2 YSYEKL. V lost 0 bases and J 10 bases, leaving 16 bases between the germline ends. Here the CDR3 reads CASSQDLNRAESPLHF. The CDR3 nucleotides are TGCGCCAGCAGCCAAGATTTGAACAGGGCGGAATCACCCCTCCACTTT.

Points on this clone: The same CDR3 arises from other DNA sequences in this sample as well. The rearrangement joins TRBV7-2 to TRBJ1-5; no reliable D call. This CDR3 is 13 amino acids long. Germline values: CDR1 SGHTA, CDR2 FQGNSA. V gave up 2 bases and J gave up 2 bases, with 4 bases separating them. CDR3: CASSLTGNQPQHF. CDR3 DNA: TGTGCCAGCAGCTTAACGGGCAATCAGCCCCAGCATTTT.

This sequence joins TRBV10-3 and TRBJ2-1, with TRBD2 matching over 9 bases. J lost 6 bases, V lost 8 bases, and 11 bases had no gene match. The germline V gene encodes CDR1 ENHRY and CDR2 SYGVKD. There are 15 residues in the CDR3. The CDR3: CAISPPGLAINEQFF. CDR3 in DNA: TGTGCCATCTCCCCACCGGGACTAGCTATCAATGAGCAGTTCTTC.

The chain recombines TRBV11-2 with TRBJ2-3; D not resolved. The CDR3 runs 14 residues. Germline assignment: CDR1 SGHAT and CDR2 FQNNGV. V lost 6 bases to trimming and J lost 1 base, with 11 bases between them. In nucleotides, the CDR3 is TGTGCCAGCAGTAAGTTACTCCGCACAGATACGCAGTATTTT. Its protein product is CASSKLLRTDTQYF.

The chain links TRBV7-6 to TRBJ2-3; TRBD2 is a possible D gene (6 bases). Germline V gene sequence: CDR1 SGHVS, CDR2 FNYEAQ. This CDR3 is built from 15 residues. The germline V and J ends were trimmed by 1 base and 0 bases, with 8 bases remaining between them. The CDR3 here is CASSLVGLSTDTQYF. Written as DNA, the CDR3 is TGTGCCAGCAGCTTAGTGGGACTCAGCACAGATACGCAGTATTTT.

This sequence joins TRBV5-6 and TRBJ2-2; 10 positions agree with TRBD1. CDR1 is SGHDT and CDR2 is YYEEEE in the germline V gene. The ends lost 6 bases at V and 4 bases at J; junction bases unmatched: 3. The CDR3 loop spans 14 amino acids. The CDR3 DNA is TGTGCCAGCACCGGACAGGGGGTCACCGGGGAGCTGTTTTTT. Its translation is CASTGQGVTGELFF.

The chain combines TRBV30 with TRBJ1-1, with 9 nucleotides matching TRBD1. Germline V gene sequence: CDR1 GTSNPN, CDR2 SVGIG (reference sequence). The trim removed 2 bases at V and 1 base at J, leaving 5 bases unmatched. CDR3 size: 15 residues. The CDR3: CAWSKPGQGNTEAFF. The CDR3 nucleotides are TGTGCCTGGAGTAAACCGGGACAGGGGAACACTGAAGCTTTCTTT.

The chain carries TRBV7-3 and TRBJ2-1, with D possibly being TRBD2 (6 bases). Looked up from germline, CDR1 is SGHTA and CDR2 is FQGTGA. The CDR3 is 15 amino acids. The ends were cut back, 3 bases at V and 4 bases at J, with 13 bases in the middle. The CDR3 DNA reads TGTGCCAGCAGCTTCGGCGCGGGGTCGTACAATGAGCAGTTCTTC. This translates into CASSFGAGSYNEQFF.

In this sample, this clone turned up once. This chain links TRBV19 with TRBJ2-1; tentatively, D is TRBD1 (5 bases). V lost 6 bases to trimming and J lost 8 bases, with 23 bases between them. Germline loops: CDR1 LNHDA, CDR2 SQIVND (reference sequence). This CDR3 spans 16 amino acids. For the CDR3, the DNA is TGTGCCAGTAGCGAAGGGCGGAGCAGGGTTGGCCATGAGCAGTTCTTC. Translation: CASSEGRSRVGHEQFF.

The V call is TRBV7-8, the J call TRBJ1-4; D might be TRBD1 (5 bases). Trimming pared 5 bases from V and 3 bases from J, leaving 13 bases between. The CDR3 consists of 15 residues. The germline V gene has CDR1 SGHVS and CDR2 FQNEAQ. In nucleotides, the CDR3 is TGTGCCAGCAGCGATCGGACACCCGCTAATGAAAAACTGTTTTTT. Amino acid sequence: CASSDRTPANEKLFF.

This clone has just one count. The chain employs TRBV6-2 or TRBV6-3 and TRBJ1-1; perhaps TRBD1 as D (5 bases). Per the germline V gene, CDR1 is MNHEY and CDR2 is SVGEGT. The V gene lost 5 bases and the J gene lost 9 bases, with 19 bases spanning the gap. CDR3 length equals 14 residues. The CDR3 region is CASSRAGLLPKAFF. The CDR3 nucleotides are TGTGCCAGCAGTAGGGCAGGGTTGTTACCTAAAGCTTTCTTT.

This clone has a handful of counts. The chain uses TRBV3-1 (or the pseudogene TRBV3-2) and TRBJ1-6; D is possibly TRBD1 (6 bases). With 1 base removed from V and 6 bases from J, the gap between germline ends came to 16 bases. Germline V gene data show CDR1 as LGHDT and CDR2 as YNNKEL (reference sequence). The CDR3 has 17 residues. This CDR3 reads CASSQAWKQGRNSPLHF. The CDR3 nucleotides are TGTGCCAGCAGCCAAGCATGGAAACAGGGCCGTAATTCACCCCTCCACTTT.

The chain couples TRBV12-3 or TRBV12-4 to TRBJ1-2; D uncertain. The V end was cut by 5 bases, the J end by 3 bases, with 7 bases between. CDR3 length equals 12 residues. Here the CDR3 DNA reads TGTGCCAGCAGTGTAGGAGACTATGGCTACACCTTC. Its protein is CASSVGDYGYTF.

The chain is built from TRBV9 and TRBJ2-5; possibly TRBD2 for D (6 bases). The germline gives CDR1 SGDLS, CDR2 YYNGEE. CDR3 size: 15 residues. Trimming shortened V by 3 bases and J by 5 bases, and 17 bases separated the two germline ends. CDR3 sequence (DNA): TGTGCCAGCAGCGCTAGCGTCGCTGCTCGGGAGACCCAGTACTTC. Translation gives CASSASVAARETQYF.

The chain couples TRBV27 to TRBJ2-5; TRBD2 aligns across 9 bases. The V segment lost 6 bases and the J segment 5 bases; nucleotides outside the gene matches: 4. The CDR3 spans 13 residues. The germline gives CDR1 MNHEY, CDR2 SMNVEV (reference sequence). The CDR3 reads CASRVAGVETQYF. The CDR3 nucleotides are TGTGCCAGCAGAGTAGCGGGGGTGGAGACCCAGTACTTC.

The V gene is TRBV21-1, the J gene TRBJ2-3; TRBD2 reflects the table's D call only, with no check against the DNA. TRBV21-1 is a pseudogene. The CDR3 covers 19 residues. The CDR3 sequence is CASSRPGSGGRRRADTQYF. CDR3 sequence (DNA): TGTGCCAGCAGCCGGCCGGGGAGCGGGGGACGCAGACGGGCAGATACGCAGTATTTT.

The chain recombines TRBV27 with TRBJ1-1, with 7 nucleotides matching TRBD1. The junction had 9 bases not matched to a gene; V was cut back by 5 bases and J by 0 bases. This CDR3 spans 16 amino acids. Germline V gene sequence: CDR1 MNHEY, CDR2 SMNVEV (reference sequence). CDR3 sequence reads: CASSPLTGVLNTEAFF. CDR3 nucleotide sequence: TGTGCCAGCAGTCCTCTCACAGGGGTATTGAACACTGAAGCTTTCTTT.

This rearrangement joins TRBV30 to TRBJ1-2; the match to TRBD1 covers 8 bases. V shed 2 bases and J 7 bases; nucleotides not matched to a gene: 6. Germline V gives CDR1 GTSNPN, CDR2 SVGIG (reference sequence). The CDR3 totals 13 residues. CDR3 in amino acids: CAWSTGTGRGYTF. The CDR3 nucleotides read TGTGCCTGGAGTACCGGGACAGGCCGTGGCTACACCTTC.

The chain links TRBV7-9 to TRBJ1-2; perhaps TRBD1 as D (6 bases). This CDR3 spans 15 amino acids. The germline V gene encodes CDR1 SEHNR and CDR2 FQNEAQ (reference sequence). Trimming removed 5 bases at V and 8 bases at J, with 21 bases between. CDR3 in amino acids: CASSAGVSSVEGYTF. The CDR3 DNA reads TGTGCCAGCAGCGCAGGGGTCTCCAGCGTCGAAGGCTACACCTTC.

The chain links TRBV5-4 to TRBJ1-6, with 8 bases that match TRBD1. V lost 5 bases, J lost 7 bases, and 8 bases stayed unmatched. Looked up from germline, CDR1 is SGHNT and CDR2 is YYREEE (reference sequence). The CDR3 spans 15 residues. CDR3 sequence (DNA): TGTGCCAGCAGATCAAAGACAGGGGAGAATTCACCCCTCCACTTT. It encodes CASRSKTGENSPLHF.

The J gene is TRBJ2-5, the V gene TRBV27, with 10 bases identical to TRBD2. The V gene's germline CDR1 is MNHEY and CDR2 SMNVEV (reference sequence). Losses at the gene ends were 1 base for V and 2 bases for J; bases not matched to a gene: 4. The CDR3 totals 16 residues. CDR3 nucleotide sequence: TGTGCCAGCAGTTTATTAGCGGGGGGCGCGCAAGAGACCCAGTACTTC. As protein: CASSLLAGGAQETQYF.

The gene calls are TRBV15 and TRBJ1-2; 9 positions match TRBD1. CDR3 size: 13 residues. Germline V CDR1 and CDR2: LNHNV, YYDKDF (reference sequence). V lost 6 bases to trimming and J lost 3 bases; unmatched junction nucleotides: 2. DNA for the CDR3: TGTGCCACCAGGGACAGGGGTGACTATGGCTACACCTTC. Amino acids: CATRDRGDYGYTF. The entire variable domain, with the rest obtained from reference TRBV15 and TRBJ1-2, is as follows: DAMVIQNPRYQVTQFGKPVTLSCSQTLNHNVMYWYQQKSSQAPKLLFHYYDKDFNNEADTPDNFQSRRPNTSFCFLDIRSPGLGDTAMYLCATRDRGDYGYTFGSGTRLTVV.

The chain uses TRBV7-2 and TRBJ2-3, with 9 bases identical to TRBD1. The germline gives CDR1 SGHTA, CDR2 FQGNSA. Trimming took 4 bases from V and 7 from J; bases not matched to a gene: 9. The CDR3 length is 15 residues. In DNA, the CDR3 is TGTGCCAGCAGCTCGGGGGGACAGGGTGCTCATACGCAGTATTTT. Translation: CASSSGGQGAHTQYF.

Only a few counts were recorded for this clone. This chain joins TRBV12-3 or TRBV12-4 and TRBJ1-2; the D gene is possibly TRBD1 (5 bases). The V gene lost 5 bases and the J gene lost 7 bases, with 14 bases spanning the gap. The length of the CDR3 is 13 residues. CDR3: CASSGDSGIGYTF. Here the CDR3 DNA reads TGTGCCAGCAGTGGGGACTCCGGTATTGGCTACACCTTC.